These T cell receptor beta chains were read from a single sample in a study of blood T cell repertoires in COVID-19. TCRdb keeps only in-frame clones here, not all; method: immunoSEQ multiplex PCR. The table has more than 35,000 clones, around 82% seen once. The sample comprised peripheral blood. These receptors were obtained from a man aged 65 to 85 with acute or convalescent COVID-19. Both conserved end residues are part of each CDR3. Each record gives: J gene, D gene, clone size, V gene, CDR3 DNA, CDR3 protein. A D gene is named only where the DNA matches it firmly. The size entry is marked missing in some rows and otherwise reads once, few, many or a size class.

J gene: TRBJ2-5; D gene: TRBD1; clone size: few; V gene: TRBV28; CDR3 DNA: TGTGCCAGCAGCCGCCAACCCCGGGACAGAGAGACCCAGTACTTC; CDR3 protein: CASSRQPRDRETQYF
J gene: TRBJ2-1; D gene: TRBD2; clone size: few; V gene: TRBV9; CDR3 DNA: TGTGCCAGCAGCGCAGGGCTAGCGGGGAGCAATGAGCAGTTCTTC; CDR3 protein: CASSAGLAGSNEQFF
J gene: TRBJ2-5; D gene: TRBD2; clone size: few; V gene: TRBV4-3; CDR3 DNA: TGCGCCAGCAGCCAAGGTAGCGGGGTTGGGGAGACCCAGTACTTC; CDR3 protein: CASSQGSGVGETQYF
J gene: TRBJ2-1; D gene: TRBD1; clone size: -; V gene: TRBV7-2; CDR3 DNA: TGTGCCAGCAGCTTGAGGGACAGGGGGTCTTACAATGAGCAGTTCTTC; CDR3 protein: CASSLRDRGSYNEQFF
J gene: TRBJ2-1; D gene: -; clone size: -; V gene: TRBV5-5; CDR3 DNA: TGTGCCAGCAGCTTTGACCGAAGATCGGGCAATGAGCAGTTCTTC; CDR3 protein: CASSFDRRSGNEQFF
J gene: TRBJ1-2; D gene: TRBD1; clone size: -; V gene: TRBV2; CDR3 DNA: TGTGCCAGCAGTGCGGGACAGGGGCGGAGGTATGGCTACACCTTC; CDR3 protein: CASSAGQGRRYGYTF
J gene: TRBJ2-7; D gene: TRBD1; clone size: -; V gene: TRBV9; CDR3 DNA: TGTGCCAGCAGCCCAGGAACCGGGACAGGAACCTACGAGCAGTACTTC; CDR3 protein: CASSPGTGTGTYEQYF
J gene: TRBJ2-7; D gene: -; clone size: -; V gene: TRBV5-1; CDR3 DNA: TGCGCCAGCAGCCCCTTGGGGGGGCGGAATTCCTACGAGCAGTACTTC; CDR3 protein: CASSPLGGRNSYEQYF
J gene: TRBJ2-1; D gene: TRBD1; clone size: once; V gene: TRBV3-1/TRBV3-2; CDR3 DNA: TGTGCCAGCAGCGGAACCGGGACAGGGAGTCCCTACAATGAGCAGTTCTTC; CDR3 protein: CASSGTGTGSPYNEQFF
J gene: TRBJ1-1; D gene: -; clone size: -; V gene: TRBV18; CDR3 DNA: TGTGCCAGCTCACCACCTGCGGGGGGGTCCACTGAAGCTTTCTTT; CDR3 protein: CASSPPAGGSTEAFF
J gene: TRBJ1-5; D gene: TRBD1; clone size: -; V gene: TRBV19; CDR3 DNA: TGTGCCAGTAGTGCTGGGACAGGCAATCAGCCCCAGCATTTT; CDR3 protein: CASSAGTGNQPQHF
J gene: TRBJ1-2; D gene: -; clone size: -; V gene: TRBV7-2; CDR3 DNA: TGTGCCGGGGGGGGACTTTTCAACTATGGCTACACCTTC; CDR3 protein: CAGGGLFNYGYTF
J gene: TRBJ2-7; D gene: -; clone size: -; V gene: TRBV10-2; CDR3 DNA: TGCGCCAGCAGTGGACAGATAACCTACGAGCAGTACTTC; CDR3 protein: CASSGQITYEQYF
J gene: TRBJ1-1; D gene: TRBD1; clone size: once; V gene: TRBV18; CDR3 DNA: TGTGCCAGCTCACCGCCGGGACAGGGTAGTGAAGCTTTCTTT; CDR3 protein: CASSPPGQGSEAFF
J gene: TRBJ2-5; D gene: TRBD1; clone size: -; V gene: TRBV7-9; CDR3 DNA: TGTGCCAGCAGCCGGGGACAGGTCAACAGAGAGACCCAGTACTTC; CDR3 protein: CASSRGQVNRETQYF
J gene: TRBJ2-7; D gene: -; clone size: -; V gene: TRBV5-1; CDR3 DNA: TGCGCCAGCAGCTTAACGGGAGCTCCGGGGGCCTACGAGCAGTACTTC; CDR3 protein: CASSLTGAPGAYEQYF
J gene: TRBJ1-1; D gene: TRBD1; clone size: -; V gene: TRBV19; CDR3 DNA: TGTGCCAGTAGTTTCGGGACAGGTTGGACTGAAGCTTTCTTT; CDR3 protein: CASSFGTGWTEAFF
J gene: TRBJ2-7; D gene: TRBD2; clone size: -; V gene: TRBV29-1; CDR3 DNA: TGCAGCGTTGTAAGATTCCACGGGGGGGACGCCTACGAGCAGTACTTC; CDR3 protein: CSVVRFHGGDAYEQYF
J gene: TRBJ1-1; D gene: -; clone size: -; V gene: TRBV18; CDR3 DNA: TGTGCCAGCTCTGATAGACGGGGAAACACTGAAGCTTTCTTT; CDR3 protein: CASSDRRGNTEAFF
J gene: TRBJ2-7; D gene: TRBD1; clone size: -; V gene: TRBV6-5; CDR3 DNA: TGTGCCAGCAGTTACCGGACAGGGAGCTCCTACGAGCAGTACTTC; CDR3 protein: CASSYRTGSSYEQYF
J gene: TRBJ1-4; D gene: -; clone size: few; V gene: TRBV5-6; CDR3 DNA: TGTGCCAGCAGCTTGGCTGTGTTTCCGGGAAAACTGTTTTTT; CDR3 protein: CASSLAVFPGKLFF
J gene: TRBJ1-2; D gene: TRBD1; clone size: -; V gene: TRBV2; CDR3 DNA: TGTGCCAGCAAGAGGGACAGGGATTCCGGCTACACCTTC; CDR3 protein: CASKRDRDSGYTF
J gene: TRBJ2-4; D gene: TRBD1; clone size: -; V gene: TRBV4-3; CDR3 DNA: TGCGCCAGCAGCCAAGATTGGACAGGAAAAAACATTCAGTACTTC; CDR3 protein: CASSQDWTGKNIQYF
J gene: TRBJ2-3; D gene: -; clone size: -; V gene: TRBV5-1; CDR3 DNA: TGCGCCAGCAGCCTAGCGACGGGGGACACAGATACGCAGTATTTT; CDR3 protein: CASSLATGDTDTQYF
J gene: TRBJ1-4; D gene: -; clone size: few; V gene: TRBV23-1; CDR3 DNA: TGCGCCAGCCGACATGCCCCACGCGAAAAACTGTTTTTT; CDR3 protein: CASRHAPREKLFF
J gene: TRBJ2-3; D gene: TRBD2; clone size: -; V gene: TRBV3-1/TRBV3-2; CDR3 DNA: TGTGCCAGCAGCCGGGAACTAGCGGGAGTTCGAACCACGCAGTATTTT; CDR3 protein: CASSRELAGVRTTQYF
J gene: TRBJ2-6; D gene: -; clone size: -; V gene: TRBV5-5; CDR3 DNA: TGTGCCAGCAGCTTGGGTCAGGCGTACTCTGGGGCCAACGTCCTGACTTTC; CDR3 protein: CASSLGQAYSGANVLTF
J gene: TRBJ2-1; D gene: -; clone size: -; V gene: TRBV18; CDR3 DNA: TGTGCCAGCTCACCGAGACTGAGAGATGAGCAGTTCTTC; CDR3 protein: CASSPRLRDEQFF
J gene: TRBJ1-4; D gene: TRBD1; clone size: -; V gene: TRBV5-1; CDR3 DNA: TGCGCCAGCAGCTCACAGGGGACTAATGAAAAACTGTTTTTT; CDR3 protein: CASSSQGTNEKLFF
J gene: TRBJ1-1; D gene: -; clone size: few; V gene: TRBV5-1; CDR3 DNA: TGCGCCAGCAGCCCAGGGTGGTCTAGTCGCACTGAAGCTTTCTTT; CDR3 protein: CASSPGWSSRTEAFF
J gene: TRBJ2-6; D gene: -; clone size: -; V gene: TRBV10-3; CDR3 DNA: TGTGCCATCAGTGAGTCTTTGGGCAGGGCCAACTCTGGGGCCAACGTCCTGACTTTC; CDR3 protein: CAISESLGRANSGANVLTF
J gene: TRBJ2-7; D gene: -; clone size: -; V gene: TRBV20-1; CDR3 DNA: TGCAGTGCCGGGCAGGGTTACGAGCAGTACTTC; CDR3 protein: CSAGQGYEQYF
J gene: TRBJ1-1; D gene: -; clone size: -; V gene: TRBV7-9; CDR3 DNA: TGTGCCAGCAGCTCCGGAGCGGATGAAGCTTTCTTT; CDR3 protein: CASSSGADEAFF
J gene: TRBJ1-4; D gene: TRBD1; clone size: -; V gene: TRBV2; CDR3 DNA: TGTGCCAGCAGGGACAGGGCTGCACCTAATGAAAAACTGTTTTTT; CDR3 protein: CASRDRAAPNEKLFF
J gene: TRBJ2-4; D gene: -; clone size: -; V gene: TRBV6-2/TRBV6-3; CDR3 DNA: TGTGCCAGCAGTTACTACAGTTTAGCCAAAAACATTCAGTACTTC; CDR3 protein: CASSYYSLAKNIQYF
J gene: TRBJ1-2; D gene: -; clone size: once; V gene: TRBV7-7; CDR3 DNA: TGTGCCAGCAGCTTAAGGAAAATGGGGAGTCGCGGTCATGGCTACACCTTC; CDR3 protein: CASSLRKMGSRGHGYTF
J gene: TRBJ1-2; D gene: -; clone size: -; V gene: TRBV11-2; CDR3 DNA: TGTGCCAGCAGCGGGGGGGTAGGAATCTATGGCTACACCTTC; CDR3 protein: CASSGGVGIYGYTF
J gene: TRBJ2-7; D gene: -; clone size: -; V gene: TRBV12-3/TRBV12-4; CDR3 DNA: TGTGCCAGCAGTTCCTACTACGAGCAGTACTTC; CDR3 protein: CASSSYYEQYF
J gene: TRBJ2-7; D gene: TRBD2; clone size: -; V gene: TRBV29-1; CDR3 DNA: TGCAGCGTTGTTCGGGCTAGCGGGAGCTCCTACGAGCAGTACTTC; CDR3 protein: CSVVRASGSSYEQYF
J gene: TRBJ1-4; D gene: -; clone size: -; V gene: TRBV30; CDR3 DNA: TGTGCCTGGACATCAGGGATAACTAATGAAAAACTGTTTTTT; CDR3 protein: CAWTSGITNEKLFF
J gene: TRBJ2-7; D gene: TRBD1; clone size: -; V gene: TRBV5-1; CDR3 DNA: TGCGCCAGCAGCCCCACAGGGGTGGACTACGAGCAGTACTTC; CDR3 protein: CASSPTGVDYEQYF
J gene: TRBJ1-2; D gene: -; clone size: -; V gene: TRBV5-4; CDR3 DNA: TGTGCCAGCAGCCTGGAAGGGGGATTCGGCTACACCTTC; CDR3 protein: CASSLEGGFGYTF
J gene: TRBJ1-2; D gene: TRBD1; clone size: few; V gene: TRBV19; CDR3 DNA: TGTGCCAGTAGTGACAGGGAGTTCTATGGCTACACCTTC; CDR3 protein: CASSDREFYGYTF
J gene: TRBJ1-1; D gene: TRBD1; clone size: once; V gene: TRBV6-2/TRBV6-3; CDR3 DNA: TGTGCCAGCAGTTCATCATCAGGGGGCTCGCGTGCCACTGAAGCTTTCTTT; CDR3 protein: CASSSSSGGSRATEAFF
J gene: TRBJ2-7; D gene: TRBD2; clone size: -; V gene: TRBV5-1; CDR3 DNA: TGCGCCAGCAGCCTGCTTACTAGCGGGAGTCGACACGAGCAGTACTTC; CDR3 protein: CASSLLTSGSRHEQYF
J gene: TRBJ1-4; D gene: -; clone size: -; V gene: TRBV25-1; CDR3 DNA: TGTGCCAGCAGTGAATCAAGGGGCGAAAAACTGTTTTTT; CDR3 protein: CASSESRGEKLFF
J gene: TRBJ2-2; D gene: TRBD2; clone size: -; V gene: TRBV14; CDR3 DNA: TGTGCCAGCAGCCAACCGGGGGGTACCGGGGAGCTGTTTTTT; CDR3 protein: CASSQPGGTGELFF
J gene: TRBJ2-7; D gene: -; clone size: -; V gene: TRBV28; CDR3 DNA: TGTGCCAGCCGAGGGACTCCCTCCTGGAAGCAGTACTTC; CDR3 protein: CASRGTPSWKQYF
J gene: TRBJ1-2; D gene: -; clone size: -; V gene: TRBV3-1/TRBV3-2; CDR3 DNA: TGTGCCAGCAGCCATTCCGGGCTTCAGGGTAAGTTCCTCTATGGCTACACCTTC; CDR3 protein: CASSHSGLQGKFLYGYTF
J gene: TRBJ2-3; D gene: -; clone size: -; V gene: TRBV7-6; CDR3 DNA: TGTGCCAGCAGCTTAGTTGGGGAGCCGGGTATTAAGGCAGATACGCAGTATTTT; CDR3 protein: CASSLVGEPGIKADTQYF
J gene: TRBJ2-7; D gene: TRBD2; clone size: once; V gene: TRBV14; CDR3 DNA: TGTGCCAGCAGCCAAGCTGGAGGCGGGAGGGCCTACGAGCAGTACTTC; CDR3 protein: CASSQAGGGRAYEQYF
J gene: TRBJ2-2; D gene: TRBD1; clone size: -; V gene: TRBV6-5; CDR3 DNA: TGTGCCAGCAGCTACGACAGGGTGGGAACCGGGGAGCTGTTTTTT; CDR3 protein: CASSYDRVGTGELFF
J gene: TRBJ1-6; D gene: TRBD1; clone size: -; V gene: TRBV18; CDR3 DNA: TGTGCCAGCTCACCTGGACAGGGGGCCGTAACAGCGTCCCTCCACTTT; CDR3 protein: CASSPGQGAVTASLHF
J gene: TRBJ2-6; D gene: -; clone size: -; V gene: TRBV21-1; CDR3 DNA: TGTGCCAGCAGCAAATATGACAGGCAAAGAACCAACGTCCTGACTTTC; CDR3 protein: CASSKYDRQRTNVLTF
J gene: TRBJ2-7; D gene: TRBD1; clone size: -; V gene: TRBV15; CDR3 DNA: TGTGCCACCAGCAGAGAAGGACAGGGGGCTTACGAGCAGTACTTC; CDR3 protein: CATSREGQGAYEQYF